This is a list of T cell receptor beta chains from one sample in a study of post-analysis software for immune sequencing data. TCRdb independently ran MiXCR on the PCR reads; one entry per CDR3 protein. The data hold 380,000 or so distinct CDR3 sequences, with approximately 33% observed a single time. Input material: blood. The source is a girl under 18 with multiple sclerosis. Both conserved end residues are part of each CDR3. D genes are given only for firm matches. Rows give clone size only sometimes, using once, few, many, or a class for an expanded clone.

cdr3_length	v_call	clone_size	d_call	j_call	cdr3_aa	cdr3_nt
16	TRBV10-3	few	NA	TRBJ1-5	CAISESQGDSNQPQHF	TGTGCCATCAGTGAGTCCCAGGGCGATAGCAATCAGCCCCAGCATTTT
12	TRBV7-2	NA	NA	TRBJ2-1	CASSINPQAQFF	TGTGCCAGCAGCATTAATCCCCAGGCGCAGTTCTTC
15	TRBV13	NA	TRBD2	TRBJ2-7	CASSLESSGGSEQYF	TGTGCCAGCAGCTTAGAGTCTAGCGGGGGATCCGAGCAGTACTTC
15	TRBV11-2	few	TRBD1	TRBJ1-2	CASSIGQGADYGYTF	TGTGCCAGCAGCATAGGACAGGGGGCGGACTATGGCTACACCTTC
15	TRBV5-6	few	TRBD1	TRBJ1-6	CASSLVTGGNSPLHF	TGTGCCAGCAGCTTGGTTACAGGGGGGAATTCACCCCTCCACTTT
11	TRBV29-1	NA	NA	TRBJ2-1	CSTRLGNEQFF	TGCAGCACCCGACTGGGCAATGAGCAGTTCTTC
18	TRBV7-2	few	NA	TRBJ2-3	CASSLVLGSVKGTDTQYF	TGTGCCAGCAGCTTAGTACTCGGCAGCGTTAAGGGCACAGATACGCAGTATTTT
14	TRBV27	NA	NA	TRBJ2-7	CASSWGASSYEQYF	TGTGCCAGCAGTTGGGGGGCGAGCTCCTACGAGCAGTACTTC
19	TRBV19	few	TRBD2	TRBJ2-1	CASRKAGLAGDLGMDEQFF	TGTGCCAGTAGAAAAGCTGGACTAGCGGGGGACCTTGGGATGGATGAGCAGTTCTTC
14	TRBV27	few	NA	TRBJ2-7	CASSLTGSGYEQYF	TGTGCCAGCAGTTTGACAGGATCTGGCTACGAGCAGTACTTC
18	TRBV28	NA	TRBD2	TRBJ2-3	CASSLGTSGDLGTDTQYF	TGTGCCAGCAGTTTAGGGACTAGCGGGGACCTCGGCACAGATACGCAGTATTTT
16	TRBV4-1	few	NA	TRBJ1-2	CASSQVEGDIYYGYTF	TGCGCCAGCAGCCAAGTCGAGGGAGATATATACTATGGCTACACCTTC
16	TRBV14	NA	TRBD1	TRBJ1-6	CASSQRGQGGNSPLHF	TGTGCCAGCAGCCAGAGAGGACAGGGAGGGAATTCACCCCTCCACTTT
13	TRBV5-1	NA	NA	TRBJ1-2	CASSLGDRRGYTF	TGCGCCAGCAGCTTAGGTGACAGAAGAGGCTACACCTTC
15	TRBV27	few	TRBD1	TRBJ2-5	CASSFNQGAGETQYF	TGTGCCAGCAGTTTCAACCAGGGGGCGGGGGAGACCCAGTACTTC
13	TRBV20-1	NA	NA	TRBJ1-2	CSASAGVIYGYTF	TGCAGTGCTAGTGCCGGGGTGATCTATGGCTACACCTTC
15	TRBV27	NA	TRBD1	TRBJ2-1	CASSPSDRGHNKQFF	TGTGCCAGCAGTCCATCGGACAGGGGGCACAATAAGCAGTTCTTC
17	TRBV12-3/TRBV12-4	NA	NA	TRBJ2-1	CASSRDPGTPTNNEQFF	TGTGCCAGCAGCCGAGACCCGGGGACTCCAACCAACAATGAGCAGTTCTTC
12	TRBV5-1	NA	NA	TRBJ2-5	CASSLESETQYF	TGCGCCAGCAGCTTGGAGTCAGAGACCCAGTACTTC
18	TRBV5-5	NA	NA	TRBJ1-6	CASSFKQGRSSYNSPLHF	TGTGCCAGCAGCTTTAAACAGGGACGGAGCTCCTATAATTCACCCCTCCACTTT
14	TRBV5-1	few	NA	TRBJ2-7	CASSPTRSSYEQYF	TGCGCCAGCAGCCCCACCAGGAGCTCCTACGAGCAGTACTTC
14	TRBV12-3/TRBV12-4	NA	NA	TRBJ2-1	CASSFGGDYNEQFF	TGTGCCAGCAGTTTCGGAGGGGATTACAATGAGCAGTTCTTC
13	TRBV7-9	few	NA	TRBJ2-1	CASSLGGTPKQFF	TGTGCCAGCAGCTTAGGAGGGACACCAAAGCAGTTCTTC
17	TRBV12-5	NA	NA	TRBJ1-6	CASGLYARGVGNSPLHF	TGTGCTAGTGGTTTGTACGCGCGGGGGGTCGGCAATTCACCCCTCCACTTT
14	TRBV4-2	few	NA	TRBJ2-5	CASSPSGMKETQYF	TGTGCCAGCAGCCCCTCCGGGATGAAAGAGACCCAGTACTTC
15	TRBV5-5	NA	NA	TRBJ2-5	CASSPRPGFPETQYF	TGTGCCAGCAGCCCCAGGCCCGGGTTCCCAGAGACCCAGTACTTC
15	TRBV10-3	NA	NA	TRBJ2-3	CAIRNPRDRRDTQYF	TGTGCCATCAGGAATCCCCGGGACCGTAGAGATACGCAGTATTTT
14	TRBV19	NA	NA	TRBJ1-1	CASSPTQWNTEAFF	TGTGCCAGTAGCCCGACCCAGTGGAACACTGAAGCTTTCTTT
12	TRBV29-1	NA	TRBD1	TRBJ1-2	CSDSRDSRSGTF	TGCAGCGATAGCCGGGACAGTAGATCCGGCACCTTC
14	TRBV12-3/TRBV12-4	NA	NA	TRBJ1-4	CASSQTGPNEKLFF	TGTGCCAGCAGTCAGACGGGGCCGAATGAAAAACTGTTTTTT
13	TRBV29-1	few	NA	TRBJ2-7	CSVEGEKYNEQYF	TGCAGCGTTGAGGGGGAAAAGTACAATGAGCAGTACTTC
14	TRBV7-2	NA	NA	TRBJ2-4	CASSPSPLKNIQYF	TGTGCCAGCAGCCCTAGTCCCCTCAAAAACATTCAGTACTTC
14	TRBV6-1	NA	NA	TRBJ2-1	CASSITGAHTEQFF	TGTGCCAGCAGTATAACGGGAGCCCACACAGAGCAGTTCTTC
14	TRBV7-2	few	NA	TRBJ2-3	CASSLGANTDTQYF	TGTGCCAGCAGCTTAGGGGCTAACACAGATACGCAGTATTTT
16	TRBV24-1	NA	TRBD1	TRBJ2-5	CATSVRTGVLGETQYF	TGTGCCACCAGTGTCAGGACAGGGGTTTTGGGAGAGACCCAGTACTTC
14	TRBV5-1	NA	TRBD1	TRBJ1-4	CASSRQGASEKLFF	TGCGCCAGCAGCAGACAGGGGGCTAGTGAAAAACTGTTTTTT
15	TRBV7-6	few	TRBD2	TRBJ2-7	CASSRLAGGSYEQYF	TGTGCCAGCAGCCGGTTAGCGGGGGGCTCCTACGAGCAGTACTTC
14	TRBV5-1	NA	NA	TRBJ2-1	CASRPTGFREEQFF	TGCGCCAGCAGACCAACTGGGTTTCGGGAGGAGCAGTTCTTC
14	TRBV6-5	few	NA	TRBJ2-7	CASSSGTAPSEQYF	TGTGCCAGCAGTAGCGGGACAGCGCCCTCCGAGCAGTACTTC
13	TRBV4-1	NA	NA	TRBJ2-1	CASSRVYGNEQFF	TGCGCCAGCAGCCGGGTCTACGGCAATGAGCAGTTCTTC
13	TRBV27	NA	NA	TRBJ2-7	CASSLPAGNKQYF	TGTGCCAGCAGTCTTCCTGCAGGGAACAAGCAGTACTTC
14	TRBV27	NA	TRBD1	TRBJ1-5	CASRLRGLNQPQHF	TGTGCCAGCCGACTAAGGGGGCTCAATCAGCCCCAGCATTTT